These 26 T cell receptor beta chains originate from one sample sequenced in a study of blood T cells in healthy people across ages. A J-beta primer mix and a sample-barcoded 5' primer were used in a second PCR of about 7 to 11 cycles. In TCRdb, the 5' RACE reads were re-called with MiXCR into one record per CDR3 protein. This table has approximately 800,000 distinct CDR3 sequences, about 46% appearing once. Sequencing was performed on blood. The receptors were sampled from an elderly man in good health.

This clonotype was seen ten or more times. The chain recombines TRBV29-1 with TRBJ2-7; possibly TRBD1 for D (6 bases). Germline lookup yields CDR1 SQVTM and CDR2 ANQGSEA. The CDR3 has 12 residues. Trimming stripped 7 bases from V and 3 bases from J, with 13 bases between. The CDR3, as DNA: TGCAGCGGAACGGGACAATACTACGAGCAGTACTTC. Residues: CSGTGQYYEQYF.

This clonotype has at least ten counts. Being one base from a much bigger clone, this may be a read error. The V gene is TRBV5-1, the J gene TRBJ2-7; D is ambiguous. V lost 4 bases and J lost 1, with 15 bases in between. CDR3 size: 15 residues. Germline CDR1 is SGHRS and CDR2 is YFSETQ. This CDR3 reads CASSLEAGSSYEQYF. CDR3 nucleotide sequence: TGCGCCAGCAGCCTCGAGGCAGGTTCGTCCTACGAGCAGTACTTC.

This chain uses TRBV12-3 or TRBV12-4 with TRBJ1-4; D gene unclear. The CDR3 has 14 amino acids. With 4 bases removed from V and 0 bases from J, the gap between germline ends came to 6 bases. The CDR3 region has the DNA TGTGCCAGCAGTTCTGGGGCAACTAATGAAAAACTGTTTTTT. This codes for CASSSGATNEKLFF.

The chain has TRBV5-1 and TRBJ2-1; 16 nucleotides match TRBD2. Germline V gene lookup returns CDR1 SGHRS and CDR2 YFSETQ. Trimming cost V 3 bases and J 9 bases; bases outside gene matches: 6. This CDR3 contains 16 residues. The CDR3 DNA sequence: TGCGCCAGCAGCTCGGGACTAGCGGGGGGGCCGGTTGAGCAGTTCTTC. Protein product: CASSSGLAGGPVEQFF.

The rearrangement links TRBV20-1 to TRBJ1-4; D perhaps matches TRBD1 (6 bases). The CDR3 has 14 amino acids. The V gene lost 0 bases and the J gene lost 8 bases, with 13 bases spanning the gap. CDR1 and CDR2 from the germline V gene are DFQATT and SNEGSKA (reference sequence). The CDR3 nucleotides are TGCAGTGCTAGAGATTTGAACAGGGACGAAAAACTGTTTTTT. Protein product: CSARDLNRDEKLFF.

The gene calls are TRBV3-1 and TRBJ2-5; D remains ambiguous. Germline V gene lookup returns CDR1 LGHDT and CDR2 YNNKEL (reference sequence). This CDR3 contains 14 residues. V gave up 0 bases and J gave up 9 bases, with 14 bases separating them. The CDR3 loop reads CASSQDQARPAQYF. The CDR3 region has the DNA TGTGCCAGCAGCCAAGATCAGGCGCGACCCGCCCAGTACTTC.

The chain couples TRBV18 to TRBJ2-7; 7 positions agree with TRBD1. Trimming removed 4 bases from V and 4 bases from J; junction bases left unmatched: 10. CDR3 length: 15 residues. Germline V gene sequence: CDR1 KGHSH, CDR2 LQKENI. The CDR3 DNA reads TGTGCCAGCTCACTACAGACAGGGTGGCAGTACGAGCAGTACTTC. It codes for CASSLQTGWQYEQYF.

The chain carries TRBV6-1 and TRBJ1-2; 8 nucleotides align to TRBD1. J gave up 2 bases and V 2 bases, and 4 bases lay outside the gene matches. Germline CDR1 reads MNHNS; CDR2 reads SASEGT. The CDR3 runs to 15 residues. The CDR3 spells CASSEPTGENYGYTF. The CDR3 region has the DNA TGTGCCAGCAGTGAACCGACAGGGGAAAACTATGGCTACACCTTC.

V is TRBV29-1 and J is TRBJ2-1; 9 bases match TRBD1. The germline V gene encodes CDR1 SQVTM and CDR2 ANQGSEA. V lost 4 bases and J lost 5; bases outside the gene matches: 0. The length of the CDR3 is 12 residues. The CDR3 DNA is TGCAGCGTTGGGACAGGGGACAATGAGCAGTTCTTC. This sequence encodes CSVGTGDNEQFF.

V gene TRBV5-1 combines with J gene TRBJ2-7; TRBD1 matches at 7 bases. This CDR3 region has 12 residues. J gave up 7 bases and V 1 base, and 2 bases lay outside the gene matches. Germline V gene data show CDR1 as SGHRS and CDR2 as YFSETQ. This CDR3 reads CASSLRDSEQYF. The CDR3, as DNA: TGCGCCAGCAGCTTGCGGGACAGTGAGCAGTACTTC.

This clonotype appeared many times. The rearrangement joins TRBV20-1 to TRBJ2-3; D is possibly TRBD1 (6 bases). Germline V CDR1 and CDR2: DFQATT, SNEGSKA (reference sequence). CDR3 size: 13 residues. Trimming removed 1 base from V and 5 bases from J, with 10 bases in between. The CDR3 loop reads CSARGGGRDTQYF. In nucleotides, the CDR3 is TGCAGTGCTAGAGGTGGGGGCCGAGATACGCAGTATTTT.

Remarks on this clonotype: A read error is possible here, since a much larger clone lies one base away. V gene TRBV20-1 combines with J gene TRBJ2-1, with TRBD2 matching over 12 bases. Looked up from germline, CDR1 is DFQATT and CDR2 is SNEGSKA (reference sequence). The CDR3 consists of 15 residues. The V gene end was trimmed by 0 bases and the J gene end by 10 bases; junction bases not matched to a gene: 7. The CDR3 DNA is TGCAGTGCTAGAGATCGACTAGCGGGGGCTGGGGAGCAGTTCTTC. This sequence encodes CSARDRLAGAGEQFF.

For this clonotype: A clone one base away is much larger, so this may be a read error. CDR3 in amino acids: CASSLGGLLREQHF. The DNA of the CDR3 is TGTGCCAGCAGCTTAGGAGGGCTGCTACGTGAGCAGCACTTC. The V gene is TRBV7-2, the J gene TRBJ2-7; perhaps TRBD2 as D (5 bases). Per germline, CDR1 SGHTA and CDR2 FQGNSA. The CDR3 is 14 amino acids. Filled out from reference TRBV7-2 and TRBJ2-7, the complete variable domain reads GAGVSQSPSNKVTEKGKDVELRCDPISGHTALYWYRQSLGQGLEFLIYFQGNSAPDKSGLPSDRFSAERTGGSVSTLTIQRTQQEDSAVYLCASSLGGLLREQHFGPGTRLTVT.

The table lists this clonotype with a few counts. The rearrangement uses TRBV6-5 and TRBJ2-7; TRBD2 matches at 7 bases. The length of the CDR3 is 13 residues. Germline V gene sequence: CDR1 MNHEY, CDR2 SVGAGI. V trimming: 6 bases; J trimming: 4 bases; junction bases outside the gene matches: 6. This CDR3 reads CASSNLAVYEQYF. In DNA form, the CDR3 reads TGTGCCAGCAGCAATCTAGCGGTGTACGAGCAGTACTTC.

V usage is TRBV28 and J usage is TRBJ2-1; D call uncertain. V was clipped by 4 bases and J by 9 bases, with 13 bases between them. Germline V gene lookup returns CDR1 MDHEN and CDR2 SYDVKM. CDR3 length: 13 residues. This chain's CDR3 is CASSSGSRFEQFF. The CDR3 nucleotides are TGTGCCAGCAGTTCCGGATCTAGGTTTGAGCAGTTCTTC.

The gene calls are TRBV7-3 and TRBJ2-3; D perhaps matches TRBD2 (6 bases). Per germline, CDR1 SGHTA and CDR2 FQGTGA. CDR3 size: 14 residues. Trimming removed 6 bases at V and 0 bases at J, with 10 bases between. The chain's CDR3 is CASSMGLSTDTQYF. For the CDR3, the DNA is TGTGCCAGCAGTATGGGACTTAGCACAGATACGCAGTATTTT.

Details on this clonotype: This may come from a read error, since a much larger clone is one base off. The chain employs TRBV6-2 or TRBV6-3 and TRBJ2-1; TRBD2 aligns across 9 bases. Germline loops: CDR1 MNHEY, CDR2 SVGEGT. This CDR3 is built from 16 residues. The CDR3 is CASRPTSGTTGNEQLF. CDR3 bases: TGTGCCAGCAGACCGACTAGCGGTACAACGGGGAATGAGCAGTTATTC.

The V and J genes are TRBV6-1 and TRBJ2-5, with 9 nucleotides matching TRBD1. The DNA end favors TRBJ2-7, so the J call may be wrong. Looked up from germline, CDR1 is MNHNS and CDR2 is SASEGT. The CDR3 covers 13 residues. This CDR3 is CASSEGTGAEQYF. CDR3 coding DNA: TGTGCCAGCAGTGAAGGGACAGGGGCCGAGCAGTACTTC.

As for this clonotype: A much larger clone differs from this one at a single base, so this may be a read error. The chain uses TRBV29-1 and TRBJ2-1; D remains unclear. Matching the DNA end better, TRBJ2-7 makes the J call doubtful. This CDR3 has 14 amino acids. Looked up from germline, CDR1 is SQVTM and CDR2 is ANQGSEA. CDR3 protein: CSVAWTSSYNEQYF. The CDR3 DNA follows: TGCAGCGTTGCTTGGACGAGCTCCTACAATGAGCAGTACTTC.

V is TRBV27 and J is TRBJ2-1; 7 bases match TRBD2. This CDR3 region has 14 residues. The V gene end was trimmed by 10 bases and the J gene end by 3 bases; junction bases not matched to a gene: 9. Germline CDR1 MNHEY, CDR2 SMNVEV (reference sequence). The CDR3, as DNA: TGTGCCACCACCGGGGGGAATAACTACAATGAGCAGTTCTTC. Translated, it gives CATTGGNNYNEQFF.

This clonotype was counted ten times or more. The rearrangement uses TRBV29-1 and TRBJ2-5; D might be TRBD1 (7 bases). CDR1 is SQVTM, CDR2 ANQGSEA, per germline. CDR3 length: 14 amino acids. The V end was cut by 6 bases, the J end by 5 bases, with 19 bases between. CDR3 DNA sequence: TGCAGCGTCCAACGCGGACAGGCGGGGGAGACCCAGTACTTC. This encodes CSVQRGQAGETQYF.

The chain joins TRBV20-1 to TRBJ2-6, with D perhaps matching TRBD1 (7 bases). With 2 bases removed from V and 1 base from J, the gap between germline ends came to 15 bases. Germline CDR1 and CDR2: DFQATT and SNEGSKA (reference sequence). The CDR3 is 17 amino acids. As DNA, the CDR3 is TGCAGTGCTAGACGACAGGGAGGCCCTTCTGGGGCCAACGTCCTGACTTTC. Amino acid sequence: CSARRQGGPSGANVLTF.

The gene calls are TRBV20-1 and TRBJ2-5, with 7 bases that match TRBD2. V lost 4 bases to trimming and J lost 2 bases; unmatched junction nucleotides: 7. The CDR3 is made up of 14 amino acids. Germline lookup yields CDR1 DFQATT and CDR2 SNEGSKA (reference sequence). DNA of the CDR3: TGCAGTGCTATCAAGGGAGGGCCACAAGAGACCCAGTACTTC. Its translation: CSAIKGGPQETQYF.

This clonotype was observed a handful of times. This chain connects TRBV29-1 to TRBJ2-2; 16 bases match TRBD2. The CDR3 totals 17 residues. Germline V CDR1 and CDR2: SQVTM, ANQGSEA. V lost 1 base to trimming and J lost 5 bases; unmatched junction nucleotides: 4. The CDR3 region has the DNA TGCAGCGTTGAAGGGGGACTAGCGGGAGGGAAGACCGGGGAGCTGTTTTTT. Protein product: CSVEGGLAGGKTGELFF.

The chain uses TRBV29-1 and TRBJ2-3; possible D gene TRBD2, 5 bases. Germline values: CDR1 SQVTM, CDR2 ANQGSEA. The CDR3 loop spans 16 amino acids. V lost 1 base and J lost 3, with 17 bases in between. The DNA of the CDR3 is TGCAGCGTTGAAGGACGATCAGCGGTTGGGACAGATACGCAGTATTTT. Translation gives CSVEGRSAVGTDTQYF.

The J gene is TRBJ1-5, the V gene TRBV3-1; no reliable D call. V was shortened by 0 bases and J by 5 bases, with 11 bases between the two germline ends. From germline, CDR1 is LGHDT and CDR2 YNNKEL (reference sequence). This CDR3 contains 15 residues. CDR3 sequence: CASSQDARADQPQHF. The CDR3 DNA reads TGTGCCAGCAGCCAAGATGCCCGAGCCGATCAGCCCCAGCATTTT. Variable domain in full (rest from reference TRBV3-1 and TRBJ1-5): DTAVSQTPKYLVTQMGNDKSIKCEQNLGHDTMYWYKQDSKKFLKIMFSYNNKELIINETVPNRFSPKSPDKAHLNLHINSLELGDSAVYFCASSQDARADQPQHFGDGTRLSIL.